The T cell receptor (beta chain) described here comes from a study of cytomegalovirus exposure and HLA in healthy donors. Study context: There were fewer than 130 million unique TCR beta sequences, drawn from about 179 million T cells, in an earlier analysis. Study results and caveats: Later work found that TCR association rates differed between HLA loci; DRB1 had the most and HLA-C the fewest.

Primers included in the PCR were 60 Vbeta and 13 Jbeta primers. In the study's own analysis: A later analysis tallied approximately 80 million unique TCR beta chains, approximately 11 million of them shared. Method: immunoSEQ multiplex PCR; TCRdb's copy keeps in-frame clones and lacks some. V and J calls and clone size are as listed in that table; D and trimming were resolved from the DNA. This table holds 150,000 to 200,000 clones, more than 80% found once. V dropped 3 bases and J dropped 8; count of bases not matched to a gene: 7. Germline V gene lookup returns CDR1 SGDLS and CDR2 YYNGEE. The CDR3 contains 15 residues. With regard to this clone: The target antigen is unknown.

Input material: PBMCs. The V and J genes are TRBV9 and TRBJ1-4, with 10 bases fitting TRBD1. The receptor's source is a woman younger than 35 in good health and CMV-seropositive. For the CDR3, the DNA is TGTGCCAGCAGCGCATTGGGACAGGGGAGCGAAAAACTGTTTTTT. Protein sequence: CASSALGQGSEKLFF.